The 21 T cell receptor beta chains listed next were all sequenced from one sample in a study of T cell clonality in common variable immunodeficiency. Some clones are missing from TCRdb's copy, which holds only in-frame ones; the method was immunoSEQ multiplex PCR. This sample has some 52,000 clones and no singletons, with around 3.7% in the ten largest. The sample was peripheral blood mononuclear cells. The receptors come from a person between 18 and 75 years old in good health.

Only a few counts were recorded for this clone. The read ends 3 residues shy of where the CDR3 ends; the end is completed using the germline J gene. The rearrangement joins TRBV5-1 to TRBJ1-2; D is perhaps TRBD1 (6 bases). Germline CDR1 and CDR2: SGHRS and YFSETQ. This CDR3 spans 15 amino acids. CDR3 DNA, as far as it was read: TGCGCCAGCAGCGTAACAGGGAAAGAAACCGACGAC. Its protein product is CASSVTGKETDD. The whole CDR3 sequence reads CASSVTGKETDDYTF. The entire variable domain, with the rest obtained from reference TRBV5-1 and TRBJ1-2, is as follows: KAGVTQTPRYLIKTRGQQVTLSCSPISGHRSVSWYQQTPGQGLQFLFEYFSETQRNKGNFPGRFSGRQFSNSRSEMNVSTLELGDSALYLCASSVTGKETDDYTFGSGTRLTVV.

Ten or more counts support this clone. The read finishes 3 residues shy of the CDR3 end, and the germline J gene is used to complete it. This chain links TRBV6-4 with TRBJ2-1; 11 nucleotides agree with TRBD1. The CDR3 totals 15 residues. The junction had 7 bases not matched to a gene; V was cut back by 4 bases and J by 8 bases. Germline CDR1 reads MRHNA; CDR2 reads SNTAGT. The CDR3 bases that were read are TGTGCCAGCAGTGCCGCCGGGACAGGGGGGGATGAG. Translating it yields CASSAAGTGGDE. The whole CDR3 reads CASSAAGTGGDEQFF.

This clone was observed many times. Read data end 3 residues before the CDR3 end; the end is taken from the germline J gene. The chain links TRBV5-1 to TRBJ1-2; TRBD1 aligns across 7 bases. Per germline, CDR1 SGHRS and CDR2 YFSETQ. V lost 0 bases to trimming and J lost 6 bases; unmatched junction nucleotides: 2. The CDR3 runs to 13 residues. This chain's CDR3 is CASSLATGDGYTF. The sequenced part of the CDR3 DNA is TGCGCCAGCAGCTTGGCAACAGGGGATGGC.

This clone was counted ten times or more. The read gets to within 3 residues of the CDR3 end, and the germline J gene fills in the rest. The chain links TRBV30 to TRBJ2-2; TRBD1 matches at 7 bases. The V gene end was trimmed by 1 base and the J gene end by 6 bases; junction bases not matched to a gene: 11. This CDR3 region has 16 residues. CDR1 and CDR2 (germline): GTSNPN, SVGIG (reference sequence). The sequenced CDR3 bases are TGTGCCTGGAGTGGTGACAGGGCTGAGTTTTCCGGGGAG. It yields the protein CAWSGDRAEFSGE. The full-length CDR3 reads as CAWSGDRAEFSGELFF.

This clone came up many times. Partial CDR3 DNA: TGTGCCAGCAGTGAAGCGAGTCTAGCGGGCACAGATACG. Its protein product is CASSEASLAGTDT. In full, the CDR3 reads CASSEASLAGTDTQYF. The chain employs TRBV6-1 and TRBJ2-3; TRBD2 agrees at 7 bases. The CDR3 end falls 3 residues outside the read, so it is completed with the germline J gene. Looked up from germline, CDR1 is MNHNS and CDR2 is SASEGT. This CDR3 is built from 16 residues. V lost 0 bases to trimming and J lost 1 base; unmatched junction nucleotides: 4.

In this sample, this clone turned up many times. The CDR3 extends 3 residues past the end of the read, so its final part is completed from the germline J gene. This chain uses TRBV5-1 with TRBJ2-2; no reliable D call. Germline V gene data show CDR1 as SGHRS and CDR2 as YFSETQ. The CDR3 spans 14 residues. Deletions cut 0 bases from V and 4 bases from J, with 7 bases between. CDR3: CASSLGATTGELFF. The sequenced CDR3 bases are TGCGCCAGCAGCTTGGGGGCAACCACCGGGGAG.

With respect to this clone: The read terminates 3 residues before the CDR3 end, so the remaining end is supplied by the germline J gene. The V and J genes are TRBV7-8 and TRBJ2-2; weak D call: TRBD1 (6 bases). CDR3 size: 17 residues. Germline V gene data show CDR1 as SGHVS and CDR2 as FQNEAQ. V shed 5 bases and J shed 2 bases, with 18 bases lying between them. The CDR3 is CASSPRTGLLNTGELFF. Incomplete CDR3 DNA: TGTGCCAGCAGCCCCCGAACAGGGCTATTAAACACCGGGGAG.

There are many counts of this clone. The read finishes 3 residues shy of the CDR3 end, and the germline J gene is used to complete it. The same CDR3 is also encoded by other DNA sequences in this sample. J is TRBJ2-7 and V is TRBV5-1; 14 bases map to TRBD2. Looked up from germline, CDR1 is SGHRS and CDR2 is YFSETQ. Trimming took 2 bases from V and 0 from J; bases not matched to a gene: 7. CDR3 length equals 18 residues. The chain's CDR3 is CASSFLSGTSGSSYEQYF. The CDR3 DNA, read in part, is TGCGCCAGCAGCTTTTTGTCTGGGACTAGCGGGAGCTCCTACGAG.

This clone came up many times. The CDR3 end falls 3 residues outside the read, so it is completed with the germline J gene. The genes are TRBV7-8 and TRBJ2-1, with 11 bases fitting TRBD2. The germline V gene encodes CDR1 SGHVS and CDR2 FQNEAQ. The V and J ends lost 5 bases and 2 bases, in that order; junction bases with no gene match: 2. The CDR3 is 15 amino acids. CDR3 region: CASSATSGTYNEQFF. Incomplete CDR3 DNA: TGTGCCAGCAGCGCGACTAGCGGGACCTACAATGAG.

This clone showed up many times. The CDR3 end falls 3 residues outside the read, so it is completed with the germline J gene. The V and J genes are TRBV5-1 and TRBJ2-3; 7 bases align to TRBD2. There are 13 residues in the CDR3. Germline V gives CDR1 SGHRS, CDR2 YFSETQ. Germline trimming cut 2 bases from V and 6 bases from J; bases unmatched to any gene: 3. The CDR3 bases that were read are TGCGCCAGCAGCTTTGCGGGAGAGGATACG. This sequence encodes CASSFAGEDT. The whole CDR3 sequence is CASSFAGEDTQYF.

In regard to this clone: Read coverage stops 3 residues before the CDR3 terminus; the germline J gene supplies the remainder. The rearrangement links TRBV7-9 to TRBJ2-3; 7 bases are shared with TRBD2. J was trimmed by 5 bases and V by 5 bases; bases with no gene match: 10. CDR3 size: 15 residues. CDR1 and CDR2 from the germline V gene are SEHNR and FQNEAQ (reference sequence). The CDR3 here is CASSGPGGAGDTQYF. CDR3 DNA (partial): TGTGCCAGCAGCGGACCGGGGGGAGCGGGAGATACG.

This clone came up many times. The CDR3 goes on 3 residues after the read ends, and that part is filled in from the germline J gene. The chain combines TRBV5-1 with TRBJ2-1; a possible D gene is TRBD1 (5 bases). V gave up 1 base and J gave up 5 bases, with 13 bases separating them. The CDR3 is 15 residues long. CDR1 is SGHRS, CDR2 YFSETQ, per germline. CDR3 in amino acids: CASSLWGAANNEQFF. CDR3 DNA (partial): TGCGCCAGCAGCTTGTGGGGCGCCGCCAACAATGAG.

The sample holds many counts of this clone. The read terminates 3 residues before the CDR3 end, so the remaining end is supplied by the germline J gene. The chain links TRBV7-3 to TRBJ1-5; the D gene is possibly TRBD1 (5 bases). V was pared by 5 bases and J by 9 bases, with 14 bases between. The CDR3 has 13 residues. Germline CDR1 reads SGHTA; CDR2 reads FQGTGA. This chain's CDR3 is CASSLYTGGPQHF. Incomplete CDR3 DNA: TGTGCCAGCAGCCTTTATACCGGGGGGCCC.

This clone was counted ten times or more. The read ends 3 residues shy of where the CDR3 ends; the end is completed using the germline J gene. The chain recombines TRBV29-1 with TRBJ2-5; TRBD1 might be the D (5 bases). Trimming pared 6 bases from V and 5 bases from J, leaving 16 bases between. Germline V gene data show CDR1 as SQVTM and CDR2 as ANQGSEA. This CDR3 has 13 amino acids. The DNA read from the CDR3 is TGCAGCGTCGGCCCAGGGTTGGCGGAGACC. Translation: CSVGPGLAET. The entire CDR3 protein is CSVGPGLAETQYF.

This clone was detected only a few times. A far more abundant clone sits one base away, making this likely a read error. Read coverage stops 3 residues before the CDR3 terminus; the germline J gene supplies the remainder. This chain joins TRBV6-2 or TRBV6-3 and TRBJ2-5; TRBD2 aligns across 12 bases. The germline gives CDR1 MNHEY, CDR2 SVGEGT. The CDR3 is made up of 15 amino acids. CDR3 sequence: CGSSSRLAGEETQYF. Incomplete CDR3 DNA: TGTGGCAGCAGTTCAAGACTAGCGGGAGAAGAGACC.

This clone has a count of ten or more. The read ends 3 residues early relative to the CDR3; the germline J gene fills the gap. The chain couples TRBV5-5 to TRBJ1-3, with unresolved D. Trimming removed 5 bases from V and 0 bases from J, with 6 bases in between. The germline gives CDR1 SGHKS, CDR2 YYEKEE (reference sequence). The CDR3 runs 13 residues. The CDR3 sequence is CASRTSSGNTIYF. CDR3 DNA (partial): TGTGCCAGCAGGACTAGCTCTGGAAACACC. Supplemented by reference TRBV5-5 and TRBJ1-3, the full variable domain reads DAGVTQSPTHLIKTRGQQVTLRCSPISGHKSVSWYQQVLGQGPQFIFQYYEKEERGRGNFPDRFSARQFPNYSSELNVNALLLGDSALYLCASRTSSGNTIYFGEGSWLTVV.

This clone was detected many times. The CDR3 end lies 3 residues beyond the end of the read and is filled in from the germline J gene. The chain is built from TRBV5-1 and TRBJ1-2; TRBD1 is a possible D gene (6 bases). Germline assignment: CDR1 SGHRS and CDR2 YFSETQ. This CDR3 is built from 12 residues. Incomplete CDR3 DNA: TGCGCCAGCAGCAGGGACATGGAGGGC. It yields the protein CASSRDMEG. The CDR3 in full is CASSRDMEGYTF.

This clone has ten or more counts. The CDR3 end falls 3 residues outside the read, so it is completed with the germline J gene. This sequence joins TRBV29-1 and TRBJ2-3, with TRBD1 matching 8 bases. Germline lookup yields CDR1 SQVTM and CDR2 ANQGSEA. V lost 6 bases to trimming and J lost 4 bases; unmatched junction nucleotides: 6. The CDR3 contains 13 residues. Partial CDR3 DNA: TGCAGCGTCGACAGACAGGGGCCAGATACG. This codes for CSVDRQGPDT. The whole CDR3 region reads CSVDRQGPDTQYF.

This clone has a handful of counts. The observed sequence ends 3 residues before the CDR3 terminus, with the missing tail filled in from the germline J gene. The chain has TRBV7-2 and TRBJ1-2; 8 nucleotides align to TRBD1. The germline V gene encodes CDR1 SGHTA and CDR2 FQGNSA. This CDR3 has 14 amino acids. The CDR3 bases that were read are TGTGCCAGCAGCTTGACAGGGGATCCCTACGAC. It specifies CASSLTGDPYD. The CDR3 in its entirety is CASSLTGDPYDYTF.

At least ten counts were recorded for this clone. Sequencing ends 3 residues short of the CDR3 end; the germline J gene provides the rest. The chain uses TRBV10-1 and TRBJ2-1, with D uncertain. Trimming took 0 bases from V and 6 from J, leaving 6 bases between them. The CDR3 covers 13 residues. From germline, CDR1 is WNHNN and CDR2 SYGVQD (reference sequence). The DNA read from the CDR3 is TGCGCCAGCAGTGAGTCCGGCGGCAATGAG. This encodes CASSESGGNE. The full CDR3 protein reads CASSESGGNEQFF.

This clone was counted many times. The CDR3 end lies 3 residues beyond the end of the read and is filled in from the germline J gene. The gene calls are TRBV7-3 and TRBJ2-3; TRBD1 might be the D (5 bases). V was trimmed by 5 bases and J by 0 bases, leaving 12 bases between them. CDR1 and CDR2 from the germline V gene are SGHTA and FQGTGA. This CDR3 comprises 15 residues. The CDR3 sequence is CASSRDRSSTDTQYF. The covered CDR3 bases are TGTGCCAGCAGCCGCGACAGATCTAGCACAGATACG.